This T cell receptor (beta chain) came from a study of cytomegalovirus exposure and HLA in healthy donors. Findings and caveats of the study: According to an earlier analysis, most TCR beta V segments yielded productive rearrangements about 87% or about 30% of the time. Being indistinguishable, some V segments were excluded, TRBV6-2 and TRBV6-3 among them.

About this clone: The target antigen is unknown.

Unrecorded immune exposures were likely, despite nominal health at sampling. This CDR3 spans 13 amino acids. J lost 3 bases, V lost 5 bases, and 3 bases had no gene match. Germline loops: CDR1 SEHNR, CDR2 FQNEAQ (reference sequence). The PCR was carried out with 60 Vbeta primers and 13 Jbeta primers. Here immunoSEQ multiplex PCR was the method, and the copy in TCRdb shows in-frame clones only, minus some. The table lists 130,000 or so clones, 72% of them singletons. This sequence was found in a man aged 50 or older in good health and CMV-seropositive. Sequencing was carried out using PBMCs. V gene TRBV7-9 combines with J gene TRBJ1-1; TRBD1 matches 7 bases. The CDR3 DNA reads as TGTGCCAGCAGCGCGGGACAGTACACTGAAGCTTTCTTT. Protein: CASSAGQYTEAFF.